Below, 17 T cell receptor beta chains from the same sample are listed, as sequenced in a study of OX40 agonist ivuxolimab in advanced cancers. Only in-frame clones appear in the TCRdb table, and some are missing; sequencing was by immunoSEQ multiplex PCR. The repertoire has about 58,000 clones, 88% of them found once; the top ten carry under 0.8%. The sample here was CD4+ or CD8+ T cells sorted from blood, taken in a trial of the OX40 agonist ivuxolimab. The receptors were gathered from an adult with an advanced solid tumor such as melanoma, head and neck, liver or kidney cancer.

V usage is TRBV30 and J usage is TRBJ1-3; no firm D call. Germline CDR1 reads GTSNPN; CDR2 reads SVGIG (reference sequence). The CDR3 runs 11 residues. The germline V and J ends were trimmed by 4 bases and 1 base, with 2 bases remaining between them. The CDR3 coding sequence is TGTGCCTGGACATCTGGAAACACCATATATTTT. Amino acids: CAWTSGNTIYF.

This chain uses TRBV6-6 with TRBJ2-2; 12 positions match TRBD2. This CDR3 region has 15 residues. V lost 6 bases to trimming and J lost 5 bases; unmatched junction nucleotides: 4. Germline CDR1 and CDR2: MNHNY and SVGAGI (reference sequence). The CDR3 DNA sequence: TGTGCCAGCAGCTTAGGACTAGCGGGAACCGGGGAGCTGTTTTTT. As protein: CASSLGLAGTGELFF.

This chain joins TRBV4-3 and TRBJ2-1; 7 bases map to TRBD1. Germline V CDR1 and CDR2: LGHNA, YSLEER. The CDR3 loop spans 15 amino acids. V dropped 3 bases and J dropped 1; count of bases not matched to a gene: 3. The CDR3, as DNA: TGCGCCAGCAGCCAGTACAGGGGATCCTACAATGAGCAGTTCTTC. This gives the protein CASSQYRGSYNEQFF.

V gene TRBV6-5 combines with J gene TRBJ2-7; 8 bases match TRBD1. Germline loops: CDR1 MNHEY, CDR2 SVGAGI. The CDR3 loop spans 14 amino acids. Trimming took 4 bases from V and 4 from J; bases not matched to a gene: 6. The DNA of the CDR3 is TGTGCCAGCAGTTTTCAGGACAGGGATTACGAGCAGTACTTC. Translated: CASSFQDRDYEQYF.

The chain links TRBV19 to TRBJ2-5; D is unresolved. The germline V gene encodes CDR1 LNHDA and CDR2 SQIVND (reference sequence). The CDR3 spans 14 residues. V shed 1 base and J shed 5 bases, with 11 bases lying between them. This CDR3 reads CASSIGWAGETQYF. In DNA form, the CDR3 reads TGTGCCAGTAGTATAGGTTGGGCCGGGGAGACCCAGTACTTC.

This clone has only one observation. The chain employs TRBV4-3 and TRBJ2-2; D unclear. The CDR3 loop spans 14 amino acids. Germline CDR1 and CDR2: LGHNA and YSLEER. Between the trimmed V and J ends, which lost 0 bases and 1 base, there was a span of 3 bases. The CDR3 coding sequence is TGCGCCAGCAGCCAAGATCGGAACACCGGGGAGCTGTTTTTT. As protein: CASSQDRNTGELFF.

This rearrangement joins TRBV15 to TRBJ2-1; 13 positions match TRBD2. In germline, CDR1 is LNHNV, CDR2 YYDKDF (reference sequence). The CDR3 spans 15 residues. Unmatched junction bases numbered 10, after V lost 5 bases and J lost 12 bases. The CDR3 region is CATSPGTSGILGQFF. Here the CDR3 DNA reads TGTGCCACCAGCCCAGGGACTAGCGGGATACTGGGGCAGTTCTTC.

The chain links TRBV27 to TRBJ1-1; 12 nucleotides line up with TRBD1. CDR1 and CDR2 (germline): MNHEY, SMNVEV (reference sequence). V shed 2 bases and J 6 bases; nucleotides not matched to a gene: 16. The CDR3 spans 19 residues. For the CDR3, the DNA is TGTGCCAGCAGTTTAGGGATAGGGACAGGGGGCGCTTTTCGCGCTGAAGCTTTCTTT. Translated, it gives CASSLGIGTGGAFRAEAFF.

This chain connects TRBV7-3 to TRBJ2-6, with D unresolved. The CDR3 totals 15 residues. CDR1 and CDR2 from the germline V gene are SGHTA and FQGTGA. V gave up 1 base and J gave up 0 bases, with 4 bases separating them. The DNA of the CDR3 is TGTGCCAGCAGCTTAATGGGCTCTGGGGCCAACGTCCTGACTTTC. Amino acids: CASSLMGSGANVLTF. The full variable domain, with the rest looked up from reference TRBV7-3 and TRBJ2-6, is GAGVSQTPSNKVTEKGKYVELRCDPISGHTALYWYRQSLGQGPEFLIYFQGTGAADDSGLPNDRFFAVRPEGSVSTLKIQRTERGDSAVYLCASSLMGSGANVLTFGAGSRLTVL.

The chain combines TRBV15 with TRBJ2-1; 11 positions agree with TRBD2. The germline V gene has CDR1 LNHNV and CDR2 YYDKDF (reference sequence). The trim removed 2 bases at V and 9 bases at J, leaving 9 bases unmatched. The CDR3 is 16 amino acids. The CDR3 DNA is TGTGCCACCAGCAGACTTCTAGCGGGAGGTGGGGGTGAGCAGTTCTTC. Protein: CATSRLLAGGGGEQFF.

V and J are TRBV19 and TRBJ2-1; TRBD2 aligns across 12 bases. The V gene end was trimmed by 7 bases and the J gene end by 6 bases; junction bases not matched to a gene: 7. CDR3 length: 15 residues. The germline V gene has CDR1 LNHDA and CDR2 SQIVND (reference sequence). The DNA of the CDR3 is TGTGCCAGTACCACCTTGGGACTAGCGGGCAATGAGCAGTTCTTC. Protein product: CASTTLGLAGNEQFF. The full variable domain, in which reference TRBV19 and TRBJ2-1 provide the parts outside the CDR3, is DGGITQSPKYLFRKEGQNVTLSCEQNLNHDAMYWYRQDPGQGLRLIYYSQIVNDFQKGDIAEGYSVSREKKESFPLTVTSAQKNPTAFYLCASTTLGLAGNEQFFGPGTRLTVL.

The V gene is TRBV5-1, the J gene TRBJ2-5; weak D call: TRBD1 (5 bases). The germline V gene has CDR1 SGHRS and CDR2 YFSETQ. The CDR3 sequence is 15 residues long. Trimming removed 4 bases at V and 6 bases at J, with 19 bases between. The CDR3 coding sequence is TGCGCCAGCAGCAACACCGCTAGGGGTCGGCAGACCCAGTACTTC. This encodes CASSNTARGRQTQYF.

V gene TRBV7-9 combines with J gene TRBJ2-3, with 10 positions matching TRBD1. The CDR3 has 17 amino acids. The germline CDR1 and CDR2 sequences are SEHNR and FQNEAQ (reference sequence). Trimming took 4 bases from V and 10 from J; bases not matched to a gene: 17. The CDR3 DNA follows: TGTGCCAGCAGCTCCATGCGGGGGACAGGGGCCTTCACTGCGCAGTATTTT. This encodes CASSSMRGTGAFTAQYF.

This clone is a singleton in its sample. V and J are TRBV7-2 and TRBJ1-5; perhaps TRBD1 as D (6 bases). The CDR3 loop spans 15 amino acids. CDR1 SGHTA and CDR2 FQGNSA come from the germline V gene. The V gene lost 1 base and the J gene lost 3 bases, with 10 bases spanning the gap. In DNA form, the CDR3 reads TGTGCCAGCAGCTTAGGCCAGGGGCTCAATCAGCCCCAGCATTTT. This encodes CASSLGQGLNQPQHF.

J is TRBJ2-7 and V is TRBV19, with 11 positions matching TRBD1. J lost 3 bases, V lost 5 bases, and 3 bases had no gene match. This CDR3 has 14 amino acids. CDR1 LNHDA and CDR2 SQIVND come from the germline V gene (reference sequence). The CDR3 protein is CASSRTGGIYEQYF. CDR3 coding DNA: TGTGCCAGTAGTCGGACAGGGGGCATCTACGAGCAGTACTTC. The whole variable domain, remainder taken from reference TRBV19 and TRBJ2-7, is DGGITQSPKYLFRKEGQNVTLSCEQNLNHDAMYWYRQDPGQGLRLIYYSQIVNDFQKGDIAEGYSVSREKKESFPLTVTSAQKNPTAFYLCASSRTGGIYEQYFGPGTRLTVT.

CDR3 sequence (DNA): TGTGCCAGCAGCTTAATGTCGGGAGGGAGCAATGAGCAGTTCTTC. It translates to CASSLMSGGSNEQFF. The rearrangement links TRBV7-3 to TRBJ2-1, with 8 bases that match TRBD2. The germline V gene encodes CDR1 SGHTA and CDR2 FQGTGA. CDR3 size: 15 residues. The ends lost 1 base at V and 6 bases at J; junction bases unmatched: 5.

The rearrangement uses TRBV5-1 and TRBJ2-1; no firm D call. CDR3 length: 15 amino acids. Trimming removed 6 bases at V and 0 bases at J, with 13 bases between. Germline V gene lookup returns CDR1 SGHRS and CDR2 YFSETQ. In DNA form, the CDR3 reads TGCGCCAGCAATGACCCACGAGGCTCCTACAATGAGCAGTTCTTC. The encoded protein is CASNDPRGSYNEQFF.